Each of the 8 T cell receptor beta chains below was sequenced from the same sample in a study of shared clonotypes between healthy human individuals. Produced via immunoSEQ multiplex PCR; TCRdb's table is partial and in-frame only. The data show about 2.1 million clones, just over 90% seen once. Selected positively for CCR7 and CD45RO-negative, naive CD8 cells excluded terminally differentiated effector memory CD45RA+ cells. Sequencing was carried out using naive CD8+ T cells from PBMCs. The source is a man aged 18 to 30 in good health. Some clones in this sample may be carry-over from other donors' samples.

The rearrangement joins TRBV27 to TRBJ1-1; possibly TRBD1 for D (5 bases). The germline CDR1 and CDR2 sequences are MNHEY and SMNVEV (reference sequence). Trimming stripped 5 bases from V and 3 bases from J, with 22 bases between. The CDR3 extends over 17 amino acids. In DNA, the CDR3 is TGTGCCAGCAGTAACCTGGGACTCCCTGGGGGGTACACTGAAGCTTTCTTT. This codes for CASSNLGLPGGYTEAFF.

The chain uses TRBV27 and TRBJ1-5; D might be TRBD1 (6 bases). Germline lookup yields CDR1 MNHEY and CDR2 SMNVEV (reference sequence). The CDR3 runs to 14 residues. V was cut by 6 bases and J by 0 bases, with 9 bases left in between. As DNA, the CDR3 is TGTGCCAGCAGGACAGGTCATAGCAATCAGCCCCAGCATTTT. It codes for CASRTGHSNQPQHF.

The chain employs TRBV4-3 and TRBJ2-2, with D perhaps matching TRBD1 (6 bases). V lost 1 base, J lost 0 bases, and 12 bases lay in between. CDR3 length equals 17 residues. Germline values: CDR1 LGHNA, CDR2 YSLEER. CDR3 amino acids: CASSQVGQLPNTGELFF. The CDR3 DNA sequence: TGCGCCAGCAGCCAAGTTGGACAGCTTCCGAACACCGGGGAGCTGTTTTTT.

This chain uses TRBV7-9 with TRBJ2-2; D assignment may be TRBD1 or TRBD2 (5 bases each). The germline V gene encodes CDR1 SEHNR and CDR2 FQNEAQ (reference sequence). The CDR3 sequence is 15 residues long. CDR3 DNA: TGTGCGAATGCCATGGGGGACGGGAACACCGGGGAGCTGTTTTTT. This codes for CANAMGDGNTGELFF.

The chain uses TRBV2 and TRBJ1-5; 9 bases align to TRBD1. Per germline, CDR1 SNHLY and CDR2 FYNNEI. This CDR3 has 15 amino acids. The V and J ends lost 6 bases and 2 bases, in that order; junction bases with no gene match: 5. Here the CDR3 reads CASRETGGGNQPQHF. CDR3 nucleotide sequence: TGTGCCAGCAGGGAGACAGGGGGGGGCAATCAGCCCCAGCATTTT.

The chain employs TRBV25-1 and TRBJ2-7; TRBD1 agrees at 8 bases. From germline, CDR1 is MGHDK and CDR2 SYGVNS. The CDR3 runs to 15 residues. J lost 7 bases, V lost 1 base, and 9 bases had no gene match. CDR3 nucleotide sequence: TGTGCCAGCAGTGAATCAGGGGGCTTGGGTAGGGAGCAGTACTTC. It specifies CASSESGGLGREQYF.

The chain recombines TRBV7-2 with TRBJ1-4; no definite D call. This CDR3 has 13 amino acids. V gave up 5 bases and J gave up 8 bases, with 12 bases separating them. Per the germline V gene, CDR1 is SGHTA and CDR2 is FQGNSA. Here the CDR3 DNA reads TGTGCCAGCAGCCCTGCTCCTTGGGAAAAACTGTTTTTT. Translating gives CASSPAPWEKLFF.

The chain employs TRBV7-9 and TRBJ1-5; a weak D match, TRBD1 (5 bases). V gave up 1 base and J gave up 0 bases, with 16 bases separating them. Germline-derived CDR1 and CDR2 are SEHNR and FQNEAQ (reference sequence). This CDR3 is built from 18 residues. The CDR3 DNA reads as TGTGCCAGCAGCTTAGGGCAGGGAGGGCATTATAGCAATCAGCCCCAGCATTTT. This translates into CASSLGQGGHYSNQPQHF.